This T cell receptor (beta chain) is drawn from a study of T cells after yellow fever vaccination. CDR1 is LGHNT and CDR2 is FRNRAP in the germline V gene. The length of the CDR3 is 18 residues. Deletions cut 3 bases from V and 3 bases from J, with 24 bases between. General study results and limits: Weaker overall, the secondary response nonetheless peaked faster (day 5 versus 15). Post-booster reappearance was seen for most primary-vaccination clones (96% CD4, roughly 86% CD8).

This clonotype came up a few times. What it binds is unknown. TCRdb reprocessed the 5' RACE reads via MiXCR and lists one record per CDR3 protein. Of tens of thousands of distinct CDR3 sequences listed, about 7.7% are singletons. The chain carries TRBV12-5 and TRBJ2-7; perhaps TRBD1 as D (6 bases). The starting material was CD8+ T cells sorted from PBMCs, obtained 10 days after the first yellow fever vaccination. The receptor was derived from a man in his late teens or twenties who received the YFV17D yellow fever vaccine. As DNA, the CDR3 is TGTGCTAGTGGTTTCCCGGGCCAACAGGGAAGCGGATACTACGAGCAGTACTTC. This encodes CASGFPGQQGSGYYEQYF.